This T cell receptor (beta chain) was sequenced for a study of blood T cell repertoires in COVID-19. Study at large: Sites across the United States, Italy and Spain contributed samples from acute and convalescent COVID-19. PBMCs, B-cell-depleted T cells, or T cells were the source of the cDNA or gDNA that made up the material.

How the authors handled the data: The assay estimated nucleated cells by amplifying reference gene primers. Only in-frame clones appear in the TCRdb table, and some are missing; sequencing was by immunoSEQ multiplex PCR. The V and J calls and clone size come from that table; D and trimming were worked out from the DNA. The sample has fewer than 450,000 clones, over 80% seen once. While infection was still active, Seattle patients were enrolled and then followed longitudinally. This clone is a singleton in its sample. CDR1 and CDR2 (germline): LNHDA, SQIVND (reference sequence). The CDR3 length is 17 residues. After removal of 9 bases from V and 6 bases from J, the junction contained 17 bases not matched to a gene.

The sequence was collected from a woman in her forties or fifties with COVID-19, enrolled during active disease. Sequencing was performed on peripheral blood. The chain couples TRBV19 to TRBJ2-1; 10 positions match TRBD2. CDR3 sequence: CASEDGALAGVTNEQFF. In nucleotides, the CDR3 is TGTGCCAGCGAGGACGGGGCCCTAGCGGGAGTAACCAATGAGCAGTTCTTC.